Shown below are 25 T cell receptor beta chains from a single sample sequenced in a study of blood T cells in healthy people across ages (dated by TCRdb to between 2014 and 2016). Receptors were amplified or captured by 5' RACE. This sample was sequenced with an Illumina HiSeq 2500. A second roughly 6 to 11 cycle PCR used a sample-barcoded 5' primer and a J-beta primer mix. The public reads were quality trimmed at Q25 with fastp and then assembled into clones with MiXCR by TCRdb, keeping productive beta chains. Merged by CDR3 protein, the rows form single entries marked with the most common genes and DNA. A total of 650,000 to 800,000 distinct CDR3 sequences appear in this sample, under 55% of them only once. The ten largest clonotypes hold around 21% of the sample. The sample taken for sequencing was blood. All receptors come from a man aged 60-69 years in good health.

This clonotype was picked up a small number of times. The CDR3 sequence: CASSQVRGGNNEQFF. In nucleotides, the CDR3 is TGCGCCAGCAGCCAAGTGCGGGGGGGGAACAATGAGCAGTTCTTC. The chain joins TRBV4-1 to TRBJ2-1; TRBD2 aligns across 9 bases. Germline assignment: CDR1 MGHRA and CDR2 YSYEKL. J lost 5 bases, V lost 1 base, and 3 bases had no gene match. There are 15 residues in the CDR3.

The genes are TRBV2 and TRBJ1-1, with no clear D. From germline, CDR1 is SNHLY and CDR2 FYNNEI. CDR3 length: 13 residues. Trimming took 1 base from V and 3 from J, leaving 6 bases between them. The CDR3 region is CASSEGVYTEAFF. For the CDR3, the DNA is TGTGCCAGCAGTGAAGGGGTTTACACTGAAGCTTTCTTT.

The V and J genes are TRBV6-6 and TRBJ1-6, with 8 bases aligning to TRBD1. The CDR3 is 15 amino acids. Germline loops: CDR1 MNHNY, CDR2 SVGAGI (reference sequence). The V and J ends lost 6 bases and 6 bases, in that order; junction bases with no gene match: 7. The CDR3 sequence is CASSPLDRVNSPLHF. For the CDR3, the DNA is TGTGCCAGCAGCCCCTTGGACAGGGTTAATTCACCCCTCCACTTT.

This clonotype showed up many times. This chain joins TRBV7-2 and TRBJ2-7, with 8 positions matching TRBD1. Germline V CDR1 and CDR2: SGHTA, FQGNSA. There are 15 residues in the CDR3. V lost 3 bases, J lost 5 bases, and 9 bases stayed unmatched. CDR3 bases: TGTGCCAGCAGCTTCCACGGACAGGGTAATGACGAGCAGTACTTC. Translated, it gives CASSFHGQGNDEQYF.

V is TRBV7-8 and J is TRBJ2-1; perhaps D is TRBD1 or TRBD2 (5 bases each). The CDR3 covers 14 residues. Germline-derived CDR1 and CDR2 are SGHVS and FQNEAQ. V lost 1 base and J lost 6, with 10 bases in between. The CDR3 loop is CASSLGSGSNEQFF. The CDR3 DNA reads as TGTGCCAGCAGCTTAGGCTCAGGGAGCAATGAGCAGTTCTTC.

The genes are TRBV24-1 and TRBJ1-1; D might be TRBD1 (5 bases). Germline V gene sequence: CDR1 KGHDR, CDR2 SFDVKD. Trimming pared 11 bases from V and 1 base from J, leaving 13 bases between. The CDR3 extends over 13 amino acids. Here the CDR3 DNA reads TGTGCCAGGGACTGGGAAGGGAACACTGAAGCTTTCTTT. It codes for CARDWEGNTEAFF.

This clonotype occurred a few times. V gene TRBV7-3 combines with J gene TRBJ2-7; D call uncertain. Per the germline V gene, CDR1 is SGHTA and CDR2 is FQGTGA. V shed 3 bases and J shed 6 bases, with 15 bases lying between them. The CDR3 has 14 amino acids. The CDR3 nucleotides are TGTGCCAGCAGCTTGCCTGGGGTATCTGGCGAGCAGTACTTC. This codes for CASSLPGVSGEQYF.

This clonotype was recorded at least ten times. The rearrangement links TRBV7-2 to TRBJ2-7, with 11 bases fitting TRBD1. J was trimmed by 6 bases and V by 5 bases; bases with no gene match: 3. Per germline, CDR1 SGHTA and CDR2 FQGNSA. This CDR3 comprises 13 residues. This CDR3 reads CASSTGTGGEQYF. The CDR3 bases are TGTGCCAGCAGCACAGGGACAGGGGGCGAGCAGTACTTC.

J is TRBJ2-2 and V is TRBV9, with 14 nucleotides matching TRBD2. CDR1 and CDR2 (germline): SGDLS, YYNGEE. Germline trimming cut 4 bases from V and 1 base from J; bases unmatched to any gene: 12. This CDR3 contains 20 residues. CDR3 in amino acids: CASSTGGGLAGVLNTGELFF. The CDR3 DNA is TGTGCCAGCAGCACAGGGGGGGGACTAGCGGGAGTTTTGAACACCGGGGAGCTGTTTTTT.

The chain employs TRBV29-1 and TRBJ1-1, with a possible D match to TRBD1 (5 bases). CDR1 is SQVTM and CDR2 is ANQGSEA in the germline V gene. Trimming cost V 2 bases and J 3 bases, with 19 bases left between them. The CDR3 contains 16 residues. CDR3 bases: TGCAGCGTTGAATCGGGGCCACCCAGGGAGTACACTGAAGCTTTCTTT. It yields the protein CSVESGPPREYTEAFF.

This chain links TRBV4-1 with TRBJ2-1; 14 nucleotides align to TRBD2. Trimming removed 3 bases from V and 0 bases from J; junction bases left unmatched: 7. CDR1 is MGHRA, CDR2 YSYEKL, per germline. CDR3 length: 19 residues. DNA for the CDR3: TGCGCCAGCAGCCACCCTGGACTAGCGGGGGGAAGCTCCTACAATGAGCAGTTCTTC. Translating it yields CASSHPGLAGGSSYNEQFF.

This sequence joins TRBV6-2 or TRBV6-3 and TRBJ2-5; the match to TRBD2 covers 12 bases. The CDR3 runs 16 residues. The junction had 11 bases not matched to a gene; V was cut back by 6 bases and J by 6 bases. Germline CDR1 and CDR2: MNHEY and SVGEGT. CDR3 amino acids: CASSPTSGGPRKTQYF. Here the CDR3 DNA reads TGTGCCAGCAGCCCGACTAGCGGGGGACCCCGAAAGACCCAGTACTTC.

V is TRBV7-9 and J is TRBJ2-1; the D gene is possibly TRBD1 (6 bases). CDR3 length: 17 residues. Trimming pared 3 bases from V and 3 bases from J, leaving 18 bases between. Germline V gene lookup returns CDR1 SEHNR and CDR2 FQNEAQ (reference sequence). The CDR3 region has the DNA TGTGCCAGCAGCTTGTTTGTCTTACGGGACAACTACAATGAGCAGTTCTTC. Encoded protein: CASSLFVLRDNYNEQFF. Variable domain in full (rest from reference TRBV7-9 and TRBJ2-1): DTGVSQNPRHKITKRGQNVTFRCDPISEHNRLYWYRQTLGQGPEFLTYFQNEAQLEKSRLLSDRFSAERPKGSFSTLEIQRTEQGDSAMYLCASSLFVLRDNYNEQFFGPGTRLTVL.

This clonotype was seen a few times. The chain joins TRBV7-2 to TRBJ2-1; D call uncertain. The V gene's germline CDR1 is SGHTA and CDR2 FQGNSA. Trimming shortened V by 4 bases and J by 8 bases, and 18 bases separated the two germline ends. This CDR3 has 15 amino acids. The DNA of the CDR3 is TGTGCCAGCAGCTCAATAAGTGCCAGTCTGGATGAGCAGTTCTTC. It encodes CASSSISASLDEQFF.

This clonotype was seen more than once but under ten times. This chain uses TRBV4-3 with TRBJ2-7; D remains ambiguous. Trimming shortened V by 1 base and J by 2 bases, and 12 bases separated the two germline ends. CDR3 length: 15 residues. Germline lookup yields CDR1 LGHNA and CDR2 YSLEER. CDR3 protein: CASSQGEGRTYEQYF. For the CDR3, the DNA is TGCGCCAGCAGCCAAGGGGAAGGACGGACCTACGAGCAGTACTTC.

This clonotype was detected a few times. The chain links TRBV27 to TRBJ2-7, with D possibly TRBD2 on 7 matching bases. The CDR3 has 14 residues. Germline values: CDR1 MNHEY, CDR2 SMNVEV (reference sequence). V shed 7 bases and J shed 0 bases, with 13 bases lying between them. CDR3 bases: TGTGCCAGCAAAAAGGGGGGGTTCTCCTACGAGCAGTACTTC. Translation: CASKKGGFSYEQYF.

The chain has TRBV20-1 and TRBJ1-1; D not resolved. V was shortened by 2 bases and J by 4 bases, with 8 bases between the two germline ends. This CDR3 is 12 amino acids long. CDR1 DFQATT and CDR2 SNEGSKA come from the germline V gene (reference sequence). The CDR3 DNA sequence: TGCAGTGCTAGACGGGGTGTCACTGAAGCTTTCTTT. Amino acids: CSARRGVTEAFF.

V and J are TRBV7-8 and TRBJ2-3; perhaps TRBD2 as D (6 bases). The CDR3 is made up of 16 amino acids. Germline V lookup: CDR1 SGHVS, CDR2 FQNEAQ. Trimming cost V 1 base and J 2 bases, with 13 bases left between them. CDR3 in amino acids: CASSLGLWGDTDTQYF. The CDR3 nucleotides are TGTGCCAGCAGCTTAGGTCTGTGGGGGGACACAGATACGCAGTATTTT.

A few counts support this clonotype. This chain links TRBV7-9 with TRBJ1-2; TRBD1 agrees at 9 bases. The CDR3 spans 14 residues. The junction had 7 bases not matched to a gene; V was cut back by 5 bases and J by 6 bases. Germline lookup yields CDR1 SEHNR and CDR2 FQNEAQ (reference sequence). The CDR3 DNA reads TGTGCCAGCAGCCCACCAACAGGGGGCAATGGCTACACCTTC. This gives the protein CASSPPTGGNGYTF.

This clonotype was observed a handful of times. The chain recombines TRBV6-6 with TRBJ2-7, with 8 bases aligning to TRBD1. Germline V lookup: CDR1 MNHNY, CDR2 SVGAGI (reference sequence). V lost 0 bases to trimming and J lost 0 bases; unmatched junction nucleotides: 4. This CDR3 has 16 residues. This CDR3 reads CASSYSPTGASYEQYF. CDR3 nucleotide sequence: TGTGCCAGCAGTTACTCCCCGACAGGGGCCTCCTACGAGCAGTACTTC.

J is TRBJ2-1 and V is TRBV10-3, with TRBD2 matching 12 bases. Germline assignment: CDR1 ENHRY and CDR2 SYGVKD. The CDR3 sequence is 15 residues long. Losses at the gene ends were 6 bases for V and 2 bases for J; bases not matched to a gene: 2. CDR3 DNA: TGTGCCATCAGACCTAGCGGGGGGGCCTACAATGAGCAGTTCTTC. Encoded protein: CAIRPSGGAYNEQFF.

The chain recombines TRBV12-3 or TRBV12-4 with TRBJ2-5; D is possibly TRBD1 or TRBD2 (5 bases each). The CDR3 covers 13 residues. V was trimmed by 3 bases and J by 5 bases, leaving 10 bases between them. CDR3 DNA sequence: TGTGCCAGCAGTTTCGTGGGGGTGGAGACCCAGTACTTC. Protein: CASSFVGVETQYF.

This clonotype was detected ten times or more. The chain employs TRBV7-7 and TRBJ2-5, with D perhaps being TRBD1 or TRBD2 (7 bases each). This CDR3 has 16 amino acids. V shed 4 bases and J shed 9 bases, with 24 bases lying between them. CDR1 is SSHAT, CDR2 FNYEAQ, per germline (reference sequence). CDR3 DNA sequence: TGTGCCAGCAGCTCTTACAGGGGAGGGCCCAATACGGCCCAGTACTTC. Amino acid sequence: CASSSYRGGPNTAQYF.

This clonotype was picked up a small number of times. The CDR3: CASSLGGASETQYF. The DNA of the CDR3 is TGTGCCAGCAGCTTAGGGGGCGCCTCAGAGACCCAGTACTTC. The chain employs TRBV11-2 and TRBJ2-5; tentatively, D is TRBD1 (5 bases). The CDR3 has 14 residues. Germline-derived CDR1 and CDR2 are SGHAT and FQNNGV. V gave up 1 base and J gave up 4 bases, with 10 bases separating them.

This clonotype was counted at least ten times. V gene TRBV4-1 combines with J gene TRBJ2-1; TRBD1 aligns across 7 bases. After removal of 4 bases from V and 8 bases from J, the junction contained 5 bases not matched to a gene. The CDR3 covers 13 residues. The germline gives CDR1 MGHRA, CDR2 YSYEKL. CDR3 DNA sequence: TGCGCCAGCAGCCGCCCCCAGGGGGATGAGCAGTTCTTC. Residues: CASSRPQGDEQFF.